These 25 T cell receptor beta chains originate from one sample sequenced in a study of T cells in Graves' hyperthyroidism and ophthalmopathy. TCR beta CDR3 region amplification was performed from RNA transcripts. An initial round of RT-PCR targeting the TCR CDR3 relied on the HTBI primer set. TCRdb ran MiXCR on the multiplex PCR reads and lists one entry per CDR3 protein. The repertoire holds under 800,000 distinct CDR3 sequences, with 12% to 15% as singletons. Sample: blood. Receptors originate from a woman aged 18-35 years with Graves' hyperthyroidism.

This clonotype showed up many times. Written as DNA, the CDR3 is TGTGCCAGCAGCTACACAAACACTGAAGCTTTCTTT. It yields the protein CASSYTNTEAFF. This rearrangement joins TRBV11-2 to TRBJ1-1, with D unresolved. The germline gives CDR1 SGHAT, CDR2 FQNNGV. The CDR3 sequence is 12 residues long. V was shortened by 4 bases and J by 2 bases, with 5 bases between the two germline ends.

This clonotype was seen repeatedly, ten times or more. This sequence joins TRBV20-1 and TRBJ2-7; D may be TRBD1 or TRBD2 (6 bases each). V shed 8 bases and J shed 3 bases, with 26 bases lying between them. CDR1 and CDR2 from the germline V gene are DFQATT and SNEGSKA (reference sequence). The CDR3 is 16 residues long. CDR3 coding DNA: TGCAGTTCCGGCCGTTGGGGAACTAGGGGGGACTACGAGCAGTACTTC. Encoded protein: CSSGRWGTRGDYEQYF.

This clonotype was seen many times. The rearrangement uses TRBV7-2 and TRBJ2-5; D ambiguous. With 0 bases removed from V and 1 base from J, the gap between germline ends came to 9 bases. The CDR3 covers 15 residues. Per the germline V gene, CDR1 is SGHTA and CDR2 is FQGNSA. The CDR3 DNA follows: TGTGCCAGCAGCTTAGCAGTGACTTTCCAAGAGACCCAGTACTTC. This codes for CASSLAVTFQETQYF.

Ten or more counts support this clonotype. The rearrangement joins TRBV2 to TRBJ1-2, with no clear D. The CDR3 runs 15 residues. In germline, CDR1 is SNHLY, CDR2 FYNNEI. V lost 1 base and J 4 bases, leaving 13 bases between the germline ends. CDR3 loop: CASSEVIEGSYGYTF. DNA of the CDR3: TGTGCCAGCAGTGAAGTAATTGAAGGGTCCTATGGCTACACCTTC.

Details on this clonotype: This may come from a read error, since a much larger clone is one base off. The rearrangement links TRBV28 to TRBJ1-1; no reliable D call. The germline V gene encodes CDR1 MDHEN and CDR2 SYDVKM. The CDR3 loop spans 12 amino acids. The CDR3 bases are TGTGCCAGCAGTTTGTTGATGGGAGAAGCTTCCTTT. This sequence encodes CASSLLMGEASF.

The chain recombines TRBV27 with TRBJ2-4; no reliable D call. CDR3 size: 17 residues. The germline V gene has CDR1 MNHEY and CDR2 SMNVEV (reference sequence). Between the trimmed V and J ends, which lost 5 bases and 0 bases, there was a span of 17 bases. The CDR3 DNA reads TGTGCCAGCAGTACCTCCGGACGGCGCAAAGCCAAAAACATTCAGTACTTC. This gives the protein CASSTSGRRKAKNIQYF.

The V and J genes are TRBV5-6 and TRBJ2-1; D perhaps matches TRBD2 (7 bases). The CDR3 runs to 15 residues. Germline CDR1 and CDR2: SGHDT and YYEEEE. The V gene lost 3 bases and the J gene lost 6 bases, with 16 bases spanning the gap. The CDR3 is CASSSGGGGPNEQFF. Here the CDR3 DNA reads TGTGCCAGCAGCTCCGGTGGGGGGGGCCCCAATGAGCAGTTCTTC. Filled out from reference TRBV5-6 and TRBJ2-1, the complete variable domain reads DAGVTQSPTHLIKTRGQQVTLRCSPKSGHDTVSWYQQALGQGPQFIFQYYEEEERQRGNFPDRFSGHQFPNYSSELNVNALLLGDSALYLCASSSGGGGPNEQFFGPGTRLTVL.

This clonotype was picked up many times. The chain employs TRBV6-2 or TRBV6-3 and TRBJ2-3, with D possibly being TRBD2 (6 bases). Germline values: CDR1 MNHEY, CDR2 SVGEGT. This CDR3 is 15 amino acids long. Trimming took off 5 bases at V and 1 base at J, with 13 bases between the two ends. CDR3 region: CASSQDPSGTDTQYF. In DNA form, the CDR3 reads TGTGCCAGCAGTCAGGACCCTAGCGGCACAGATACGCAGTATTTT.

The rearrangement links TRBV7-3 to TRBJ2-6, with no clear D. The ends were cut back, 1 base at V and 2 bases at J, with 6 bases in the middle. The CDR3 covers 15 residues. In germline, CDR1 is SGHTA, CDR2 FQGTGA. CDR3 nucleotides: TGTGCCAGCAGCTTAAGCCAGACTGGGGCCAACGTCCTGACTTTC. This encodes CASSLSQTGANVLTF. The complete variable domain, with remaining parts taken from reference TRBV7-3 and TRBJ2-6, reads GAGVSQTPSNKVTEKGKYVELRCDPISGHTALYWYRQSLGQGPEFLIYFQGTGAADDSGLPNDRFFAVRPEGSVSTLKIQRTERGDSAVYLCASSLSQTGANVLTFGAGSRLTVL.

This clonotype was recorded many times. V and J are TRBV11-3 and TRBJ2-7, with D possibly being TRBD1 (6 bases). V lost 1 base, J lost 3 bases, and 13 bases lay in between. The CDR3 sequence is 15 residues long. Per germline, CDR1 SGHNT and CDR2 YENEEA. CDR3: CASSLGLGANYEQYF. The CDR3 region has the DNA TGTGCCAGCAGCTTAGGGTTGGGGGCAAACTACGAGCAGTACTTC.

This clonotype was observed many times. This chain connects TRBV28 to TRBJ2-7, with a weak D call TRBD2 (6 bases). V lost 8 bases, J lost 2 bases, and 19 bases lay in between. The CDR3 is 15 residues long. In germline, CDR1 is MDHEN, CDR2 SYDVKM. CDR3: CASRLPGTQTYEQYF. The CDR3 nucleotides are TGTGCCAGCCGATTGCCCGGGACTCAAACCTACGAGCAGTACTTC.

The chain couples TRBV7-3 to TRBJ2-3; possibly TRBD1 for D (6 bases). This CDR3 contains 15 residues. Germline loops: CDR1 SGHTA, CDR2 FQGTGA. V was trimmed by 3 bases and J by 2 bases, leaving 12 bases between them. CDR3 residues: CASSFSGVTTDTQYF. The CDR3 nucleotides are TGTGCCAGCAGCTTTTCAGGGGTCACCACAGATACGCAGTATTTT.

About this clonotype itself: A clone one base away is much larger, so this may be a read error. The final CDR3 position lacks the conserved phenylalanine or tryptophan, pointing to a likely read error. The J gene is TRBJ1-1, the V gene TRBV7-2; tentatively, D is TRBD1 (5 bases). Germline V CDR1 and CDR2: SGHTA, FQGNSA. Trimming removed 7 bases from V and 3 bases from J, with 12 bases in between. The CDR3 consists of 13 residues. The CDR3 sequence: CASKVKGYTEAFL. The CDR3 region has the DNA TGTGCCAGCAAGGTAAAGGGGTACACTGAAGCTTTCCTT.

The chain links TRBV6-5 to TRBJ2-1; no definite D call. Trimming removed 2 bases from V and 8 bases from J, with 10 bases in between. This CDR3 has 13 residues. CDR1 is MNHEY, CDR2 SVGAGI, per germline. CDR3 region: CASSYAMSDEQFF. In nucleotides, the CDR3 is TGTGCCAGCAGTTACGCGATGTCGGATGAGCAGTTCTTC.

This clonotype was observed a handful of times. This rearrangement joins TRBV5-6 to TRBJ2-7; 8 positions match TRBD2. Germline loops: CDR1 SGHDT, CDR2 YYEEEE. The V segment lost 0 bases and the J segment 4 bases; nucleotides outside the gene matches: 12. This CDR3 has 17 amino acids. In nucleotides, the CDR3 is TGTGCCAGCAGCTTGGTGGGTCTAGCGGGCGCCGCTTACGAGCAGTACTTC. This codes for CASSLVGLAGAAYEQYF. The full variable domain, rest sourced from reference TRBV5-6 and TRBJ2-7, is DAGVTQSPTHLIKTRGQQVTLRCSPKSGHDTVSWYQQALGQGPQFIFQYYEEEERQRGNFPDRFSGHQFPNYSSELNVNALLLGDSALYLCASSLVGLAGAAYEQYFGPGTRLTVT.

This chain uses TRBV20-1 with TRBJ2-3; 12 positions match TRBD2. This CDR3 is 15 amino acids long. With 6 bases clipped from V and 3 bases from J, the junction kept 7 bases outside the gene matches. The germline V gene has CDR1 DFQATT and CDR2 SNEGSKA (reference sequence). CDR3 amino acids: CSAIRTSGATDTQYF. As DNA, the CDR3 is TGCAGTGCGATTCGGACTAGCGGGGCTACAGATACGCAGTATTTT.

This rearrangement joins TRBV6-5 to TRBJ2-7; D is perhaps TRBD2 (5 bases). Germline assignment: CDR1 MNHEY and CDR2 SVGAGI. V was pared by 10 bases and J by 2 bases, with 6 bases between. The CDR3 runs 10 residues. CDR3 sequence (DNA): TGTGCCACGCGGGCCTACGAGCAGTACTTC. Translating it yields CATRAYEQYF.

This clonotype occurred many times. CDR3: CASSQQPGVVSEAFF. The CDR3 nucleotides read TGCGCCAGCAGCCAACAACCAGGGGTCGTCTCTGAAGCTTTCTTT. V usage is TRBV4-1 and J usage is TRBJ1-1; D may be TRBD1 (6 bases). There are 15 residues in the CDR3. Per the germline V gene, CDR1 is MGHRA and CDR2 is YSYEKL. Trimming took off 2 bases at V and 6 bases at J, with 16 bases between the two ends.

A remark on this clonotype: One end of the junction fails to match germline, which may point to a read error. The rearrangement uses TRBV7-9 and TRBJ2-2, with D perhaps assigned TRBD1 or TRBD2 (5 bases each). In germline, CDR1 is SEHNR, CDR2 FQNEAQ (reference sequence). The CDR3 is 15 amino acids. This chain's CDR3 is CASSPRGTYTRELFF. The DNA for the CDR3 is TGTGCCAGCAGCCCGAGAGGGACCTACACCCGGGAGCTGTTTTTT. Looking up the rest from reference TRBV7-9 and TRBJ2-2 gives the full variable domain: DTGVSQNPRHKITKRGQNVTFRCDPISEHNRLYWYRQTLGQGPEFLTYFQNEAQLEKSRLLSDRFSAERPKGSFSTLEIQRTEQGDSAMYLCASSPRGTYTRELFFGEGSRLTVL.

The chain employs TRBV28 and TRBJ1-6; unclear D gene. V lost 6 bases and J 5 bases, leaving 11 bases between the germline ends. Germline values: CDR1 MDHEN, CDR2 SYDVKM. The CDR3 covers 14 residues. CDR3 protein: CASRPPIHNSPLHF. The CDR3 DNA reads TGTGCCAGCAGACCGCCTATCCATAATTCACCCCTCCACTTT.

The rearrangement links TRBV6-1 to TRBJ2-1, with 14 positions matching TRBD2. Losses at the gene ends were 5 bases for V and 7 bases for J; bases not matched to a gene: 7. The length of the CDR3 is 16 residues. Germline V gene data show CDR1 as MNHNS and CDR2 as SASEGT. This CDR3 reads CASSRGTSGRLNEQFF. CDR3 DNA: TGTGCCAGCAGTCGTGGGACTAGCGGGAGACTTAATGAGCAGTTCTTC.

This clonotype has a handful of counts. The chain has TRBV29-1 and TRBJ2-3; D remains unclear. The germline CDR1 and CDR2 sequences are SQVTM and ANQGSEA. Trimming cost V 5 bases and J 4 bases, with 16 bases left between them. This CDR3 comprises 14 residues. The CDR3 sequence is CSVKVARNADTQYF. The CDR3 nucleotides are TGCAGCGTTAAAGTGGCCCGTAACGCAGATACGCAGTATTTT.

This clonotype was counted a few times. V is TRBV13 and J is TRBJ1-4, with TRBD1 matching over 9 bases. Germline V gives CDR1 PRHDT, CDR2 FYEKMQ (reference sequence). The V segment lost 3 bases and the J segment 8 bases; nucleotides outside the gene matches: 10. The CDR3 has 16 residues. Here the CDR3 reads CASSFGPKDRGEKLFF. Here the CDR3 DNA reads TGTGCCAGCAGCTTTGGGCCAAAGGACAGGGGAGAAAAACTGTTTTTT.

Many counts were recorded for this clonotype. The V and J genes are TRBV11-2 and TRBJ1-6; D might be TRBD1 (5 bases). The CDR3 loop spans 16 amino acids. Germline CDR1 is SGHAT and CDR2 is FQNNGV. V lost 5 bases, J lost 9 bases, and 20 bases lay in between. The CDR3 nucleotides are TGTGCCAGCAGCCCAGGGACCCCAATTCGCAGTTCACCCCTCCACTTT. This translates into CASSPGTPIRSSPLHF.

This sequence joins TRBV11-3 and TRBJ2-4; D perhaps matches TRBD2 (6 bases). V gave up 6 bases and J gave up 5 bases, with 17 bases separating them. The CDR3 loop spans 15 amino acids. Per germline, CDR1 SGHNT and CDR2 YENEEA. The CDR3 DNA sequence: TGTGCCAGCAGAAGAGGTGGAGGGAGAGAAAACATTCAGTACTTC. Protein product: CASRRGGGRENIQYF.